One and the same sample provided the 5 T cell receptor beta chains below, sequenced in a study of OX40 agonist ivuxolimab in advanced cancers. Libraries were prepared by immunoSEQ multiplex PCR; TCRdb keeps only in-frame clonotypes and omits some of them. The table includes some 30,000 clones, roughly 80% detected once. The sequences come from CD4+ or CD8+ T cells sorted from blood, collected in a trial of the OX40 agonist ivuxolimab. The receptors originated from an adult with an advanced solid tumor such as melanoma, head and neck, liver or kidney cancer.

Only a few counts were recorded for this clone. The chain is built from TRBV4-2 and TRBJ2-2; a possible D gene is TRBD2 (5 bases). Trimming removed 1 base at V and 8 bases at J, with 8 bases between. The CDR3 sequence is 13 residues long. In germline, CDR1 is LGHNA, CDR2 YNFKEQ. Written as DNA, the CDR3 is TGTGCCAGCAGCCAAGGGGGAGTGGGGGAGCTGTTTTTT. This translates into CASSQGGVGELFF.

With regard to this clone: A junction boundary mismatches the germline segment, possibly from a read error. V usage is TRBV5-4 and J usage is TRBJ2-7; D may be TRBD2 (5 bases). CDR3 length: 15 amino acids. Germline V gene sequence: CDR1 SGHNT, CDR2 YYREEE (reference sequence). The CDR3 region has the DNA TGTGCCAGCAGGTTGGATGGGAGTCTGTCCTACGAGCAGTACTTC. This sequence encodes CASRLDGSLSYEQYF.

CDR3 bases: TGTGCCAGTACCTTCGGGGGGCCAGATACGCAGTATTTT. It is translated as CASTFGGPDTQYF. This chain uses TRBV19 with TRBJ2-3; TRBD2 might be the D (7 bases). Germline lookup yields CDR1 LNHDA and CDR2 SQIVND (reference sequence). V was trimmed by 7 bases and J by 4 bases, leaving 12 bases between them. The CDR3 covers 13 residues.

This clone was seen just once. The V and J genes are TRBV27 and TRBJ1-2; possible D gene TRBD1, 6 bases. V was cut by 5 bases and J by 4 bases, with 17 bases left in between. Germline loops: CDR1 MNHEY, CDR2 SMNVEV (reference sequence). The CDR3 totals 15 residues. The CDR3: CASSLTGTSLYGYTF. The CDR3 DNA is TGTGCCAGCAGTCTCACCGGGACATCCCTCTATGGCTACACCTTC.

Only one count was recorded for this clone. The chain joins TRBV2 to TRBJ2-3, with 13 bases fitting TRBD2. Germline V gene sequence: CDR1 SNHLY, CDR2 FYNNEI. There are 19 residues in the CDR3. The trim removed 6 bases at V and 0 bases at J, leaving 12 bases unmatched. This CDR3 reads CASRKLAGGFETSTDTQYF. CDR3 DNA: TGTGCCAGCAGAAAACTAGCGGGAGGGTTTGAGACTAGCACAGATACGCAGTATTTT.